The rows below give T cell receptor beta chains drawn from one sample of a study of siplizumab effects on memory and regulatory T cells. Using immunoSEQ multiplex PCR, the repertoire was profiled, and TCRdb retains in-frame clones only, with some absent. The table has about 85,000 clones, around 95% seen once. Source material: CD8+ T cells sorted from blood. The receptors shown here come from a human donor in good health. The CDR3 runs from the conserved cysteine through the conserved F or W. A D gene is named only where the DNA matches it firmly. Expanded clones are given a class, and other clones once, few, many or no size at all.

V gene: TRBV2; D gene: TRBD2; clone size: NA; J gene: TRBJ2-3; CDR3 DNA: TGTGCCAGAGACCAGCGGGAGAACACAGATACGCAGTATTTT; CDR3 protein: CARDQRENTDTQYF
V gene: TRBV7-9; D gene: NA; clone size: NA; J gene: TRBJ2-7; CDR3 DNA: TGTGCCAGCAGCTTAGGTGTCGGGGAAGTCATCTACGAGCAGTACTTC; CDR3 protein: CASSLGVGEVIYEQYF
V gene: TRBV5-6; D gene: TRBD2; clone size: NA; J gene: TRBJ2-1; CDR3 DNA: TGTGCCAGCAACTGGGCTAGCGGGAGAGACGAGCAGTTCTTC; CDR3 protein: CASNWASGRDEQFF
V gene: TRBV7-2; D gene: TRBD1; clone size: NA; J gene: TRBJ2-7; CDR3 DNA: TGTGCCAGCAGCTGGGGACAGGGGTACGAGCAGTACTTC; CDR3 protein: CASSWGQGYEQYF
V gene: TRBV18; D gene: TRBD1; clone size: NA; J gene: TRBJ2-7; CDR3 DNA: TGTGCCAGCTCACCCGGACAGGGGGCAGTAAACGAGCAGTACTTC; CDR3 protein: CASSPGQGAVNEQYF
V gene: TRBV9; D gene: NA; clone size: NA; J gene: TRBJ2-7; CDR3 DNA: TGTGCCAGCAGCGCAGGGATCGGCTACGAGCAGTACTTC; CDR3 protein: CASSAGIGYEQYF
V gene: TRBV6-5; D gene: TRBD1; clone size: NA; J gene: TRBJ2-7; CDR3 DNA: TGTGCCAGCAGTGGGACAGGGGGGGCATCCTACGAGCAGTACTTC; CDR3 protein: CASSGTGGASYEQYF
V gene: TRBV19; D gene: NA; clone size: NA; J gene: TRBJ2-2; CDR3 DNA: TGTGCCAGTAGTATTAGCGGCACGAACACCGGGGAGCTGTTTTTT; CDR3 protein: CASSISGTNTGELFF
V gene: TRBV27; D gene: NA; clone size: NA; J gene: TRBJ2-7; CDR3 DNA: TGTGCCAGCGGACTTTCTCCATACGAGCAGTACTTC; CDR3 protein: CASGLSPYEQYF
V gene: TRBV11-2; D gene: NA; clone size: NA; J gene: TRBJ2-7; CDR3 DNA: TGTGCCAGCAGCTTAAACGGCGATTACTCCTACGAGCAGTACTTC; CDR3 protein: CASSLNGDYSYEQYF
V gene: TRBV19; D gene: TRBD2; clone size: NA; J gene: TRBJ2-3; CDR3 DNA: TGTGCCAGTAGGGGGGGGACTAGAGGCACAGATACGCAGTATTTT; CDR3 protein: CASRGGTRGTDTQYF
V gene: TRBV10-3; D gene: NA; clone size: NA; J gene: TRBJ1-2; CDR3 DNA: TGTGCCATCAGTGCCCAGGGAGGAGAGGGGCTCGCCTATGGCTACACCTTC; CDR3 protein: CAISAQGGEGLAYGYTF
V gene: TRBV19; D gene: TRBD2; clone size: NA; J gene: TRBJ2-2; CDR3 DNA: TGTGCCAGTAGTCCGGCCAGCGGGAGTACCGGGGAGCTGTTTTTT; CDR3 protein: CASSPASGSTGELFF
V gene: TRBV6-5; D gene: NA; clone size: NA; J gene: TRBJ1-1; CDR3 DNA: TGTGCCAGCAGTTACTCGTTCGGGGGTATTGTGACTGAAGCTTTCTTT; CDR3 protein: CASSYSFGGIVTEAFF
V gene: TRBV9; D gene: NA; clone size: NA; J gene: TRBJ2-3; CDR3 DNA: TGTGCCAGCAGCGTAGGTGACGCCGGCACAGATACGCAGTATTTT; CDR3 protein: CASSVGDAGTDTQYF
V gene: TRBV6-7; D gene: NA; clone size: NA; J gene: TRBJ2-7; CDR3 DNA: TGTGCCAGCAGTCCCGCCTACGAGCAGTACTTC; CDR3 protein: CASSPAYEQYF
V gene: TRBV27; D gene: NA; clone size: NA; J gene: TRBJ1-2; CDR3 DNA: TGTGCCAGCAGTTTATTGGGAGACAGGAGCGCCCTTAACTATGGCTACACCTTC; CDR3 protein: CASSLLGDRSALNYGYTF
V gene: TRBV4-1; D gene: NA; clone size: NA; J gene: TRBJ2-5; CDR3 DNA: TGCGCCAGCAGCCAAGATGGGCAGACCCAGTACTTC; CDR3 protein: CASSQDGQTQYF
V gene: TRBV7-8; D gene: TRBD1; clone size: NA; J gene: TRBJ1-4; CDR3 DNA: TGTGCCAGCAGCTCAGACTACCCGACAGGGGAAGAGAGGGAAAAACTGTTTTTT; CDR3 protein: CASSSDYPTGEEREKLFF
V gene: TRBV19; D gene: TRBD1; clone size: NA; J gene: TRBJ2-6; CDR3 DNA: TGTGCCAGTACCCCGGACAGGGCTAATGGGGCCAACGTCCTGACTTTC; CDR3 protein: CASTPDRANGANVLTF
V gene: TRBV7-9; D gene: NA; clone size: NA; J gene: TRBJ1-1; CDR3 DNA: TGTGCCAGCAGCTCCACCGCTGAAGCTTTCTTT; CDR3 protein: CASSSTAEAFF
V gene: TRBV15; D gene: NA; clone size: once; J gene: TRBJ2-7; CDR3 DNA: TGTGCCACCAGCAGAGTGGGAATCGAGCAGTACTTC; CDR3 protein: CATSRVGIEQYF
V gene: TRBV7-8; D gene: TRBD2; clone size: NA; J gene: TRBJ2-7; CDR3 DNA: TGTGCCAGCAGCTTAGGAGGGCTAGCGGGAATCTACGAGCAGTACTTC; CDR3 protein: CASSLGGLAGIYEQYF
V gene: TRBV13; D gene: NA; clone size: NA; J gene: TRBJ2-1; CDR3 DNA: TGTGCCAGCAGCTTAGCGTACAATGAGCAGTTCTTC; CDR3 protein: CASSLAYNEQFF
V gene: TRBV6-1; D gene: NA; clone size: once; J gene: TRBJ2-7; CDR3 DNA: TGTGCCAGCAGTGAAAAAGGGGGAACATCCTACGAGCAGTACTTC; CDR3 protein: CASSEKGGTSYEQYF
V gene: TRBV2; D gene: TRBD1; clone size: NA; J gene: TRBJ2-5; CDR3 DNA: TGTGCCAGCAGACTACGCAGGGGGCGCGGAGAGACCCAGTACTTC; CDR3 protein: CASRLRRGRGETQYF
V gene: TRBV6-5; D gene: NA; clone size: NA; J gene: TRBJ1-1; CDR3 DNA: TGTGCCAGCAGTTACGGAGGGAACACTGAAGCTTTCTTT; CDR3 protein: CASSYGGNTEAFF
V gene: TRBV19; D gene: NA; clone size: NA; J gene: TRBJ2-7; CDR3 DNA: TGTGCCAGTAGTATAGCGGATTCCTACGAGCAGTACTTC; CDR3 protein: CASSIADSYEQYF
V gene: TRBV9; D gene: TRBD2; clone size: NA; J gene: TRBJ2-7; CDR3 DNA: TGTGCCAGCAGCGTAGCTCCTAGCGGGACGGGCTACGAGCAGTACTTC; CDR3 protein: CASSVAPSGTGYEQYF
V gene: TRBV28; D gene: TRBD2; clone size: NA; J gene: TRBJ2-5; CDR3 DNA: TGTGCCAGCAGTGGTCGGGGGGGCAGGGAAGAGACCCAGTACTTC; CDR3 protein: CASSGRGGREETQYF
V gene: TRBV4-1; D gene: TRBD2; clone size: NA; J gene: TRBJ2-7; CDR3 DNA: TGCGCCAGCAGCCAAGATCCGGGAGGGTCCTACGAGCAGTACTTC; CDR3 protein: CASSQDPGGSYEQYF